The 16 T cell receptor beta chains presented below share a single source sample, sequenced in a study of T-cell memory formation after mild COVID-19 (dated by TCRdb to about 2021). Preparation of the library involved 5' RACE. The sequencing machine was an Illumina NovaSeq 6000. TCRdb trimmed the raw reads at Q25, called clones with MiXCR and kept productive beta chains. Every distinct CDR3 protein forms one entry, paired with its most common genes and DNA. The sample table records approximately 30,000 distinct CDR3 sequences; about 16% of these occur just once. The ten largest clones take up about 1.4% of the sample. The sequenced material came from PBMCs or a T cell subset sorted from them (not recorded which). These receptors were collected from an adult who had mild COVID-19 (a few samples of this study predate the infection). The sample titles of this study are shuffled in the database, so cell type and time point are left out.

This clonotype was observed many times. The genes are TRBV5-1 and TRBJ2-2; 7 nucleotides line up with TRBD2. Germline CDR1 reads SGHRS; CDR2 reads YFSETQ. The CDR3 consists of 16 residues. J lost 0 bases, V lost 0 bases, and 2 bases had no gene match. CDR3 region: CASSLVGTTNTGELFF. The CDR3 bases are TGCGCCAGCAGCTTGGTTGGGACTACGAACACCGGGGAGCTGTTTTTT.

V and J are TRBV27 and TRBJ2-7; D remains unclear. Germline V gene data show CDR1 as MNHEY and CDR2 as SMNVEV (reference sequence). The CDR3 totals 13 residues. Between the trimmed V and J ends, which lost 3 bases and 0 bases, there was a span of 6 bases. In DNA, the CDR3 is TGTGCCAGCAGTTTCGAGAGCTCCTACGAGCAGTACTTC. This codes for CASSFESSYEQYF.

This clonotype was seen many times. The chain uses TRBV6-1 and TRBJ1-5; weak D call: TRBD1 (5 bases). Germline V gives CDR1 MNHNS, CDR2 SASEGT. The V end was cut by 4 bases, the J end by 3 bases, with 16 bases between. This CDR3 region has 16 residues. CDR3 coding DNA: TGTGCCAGCAGTGTTGTGGCGGGGGGGACCAATCAGCCCCAGCATTTT. This codes for CASSVVAGGTNQPQHF.

CDR3 residues: CASSLHSGGISTDTQYF. The CDR3 DNA reads TGTGCCAGCAGCTTACATTCGGGGGGAATTAGCACAGATACGCAGTATTTT. The chain couples TRBV7-6 to TRBJ2-3, with 7 bases lining up with TRBD2. Trimming cost V 2 bases and J 0 bases; bases outside gene matches: 8. CDR1 and CDR2 (germline): SGHVS, FNYEAQ. The CDR3 contains 17 residues.

There are many counts of this clonotype. The chain uses TRBV4-2 and TRBJ2-7; 8 positions match TRBD2. The germline V gene encodes CDR1 LGHNA and CDR2 YNFKEQ. This CDR3 is built from 14 residues. Losses at the gene ends were 0 bases for V and 3 bases for J; bases not matched to a gene: 1. The CDR3 bases are TGTGCCAGCAGCCAAGACGGGACTAGCTACGAGCAGTACTTC. Protein product: CASSQDGTSYEQYF.

In its sample, this clonotype was seen many times. This chain's CDR3 is CASSLGGTDTQYF. For the CDR3, the DNA is TGCGCCAGCAGCTTGGGGGGCACAGATACGCAGTATTTT. V usage is TRBV5-1 and J usage is TRBJ2-3; D gene ambiguous. V was pared by 0 bases and J by 1 base, with 3 bases between. CDR1 is SGHRS, CDR2 YFSETQ, per germline. The CDR3 contains 13 residues.

This clonotype was detected many times. The V and J genes are TRBV10-3 and TRBJ2-1; D remains unclear. The CDR3 loop spans 13 amino acids. Germline loops: CDR1 ENHRY, CDR2 SYGVKD. With 1 base removed from V and 3 bases from J, the gap between germline ends came to 4 bases. CDR3 sequence: CAISELDYNEQFF. In DNA form, the CDR3 reads TGTGCCATCAGTGAGTTGGACTACAATGAGCAGTTCTTC.

This clonotype has at least ten counts. The genes are TRBV3-1 and TRBJ2-7; weak D call: TRBD2 (6 bases). The germline V gene has CDR1 LGHDT and CDR2 YNNKEL (reference sequence). The CDR3 spans 13 residues. Trimming stripped 5 bases from V and 6 bases from J, with 14 bases between. The CDR3 bases are TGTGCCAGCAGCGATCTGGGGGGATTCGAGCAGTACTTC. As protein: CASSDLGGFEQYF.

This sequence joins TRBV19 and TRBJ1-5; no clear D gene. The V end lost 7 bases, the J end lost 0 bases, and 16 bases lay between the germline ends. Germline loops: CDR1 LNHDA, CDR2 SQIVND (reference sequence). The CDR3 length is 16 residues. The CDR3 bases are TGTGCCAGTACCCAATCCCACCCCGATAGCAATCAGCCCCAGCATTTT. Translated: CASTQSHPDSNQPQHF.

Ten or more counts support this clonotype. V usage is TRBV15 and J usage is TRBJ2-7; D remains ambiguous. Germline assignment: CDR1 LNHNV and CDR2 YYDKDF (reference sequence). V was clipped by 0 bases and J by 5 bases, with 8 bases between them. The CDR3 is 13 amino acids. CDR3 sequence reads: CATSRDLVNEQYF. The CDR3 DNA sequence: TGTGCCACCAGCAGAGATCTAGTGAACGAGCAGTACTTC.

This clonotype has a count of ten or more. A junction boundary mismatches the germline segment, possibly from a read error. The chain has TRBV7-7 and TRBJ2-5; the D gene is possibly TRBD2 (5 bases). The CDR3 loop spans 15 amino acids. Germline V gives CDR1 SSHAT, CDR2 FNYEAQ (reference sequence). The CDR3: CASSPTMPGRETQYF. The CDR3 DNA follows: TGTGCTAGCAGCCCGACTATGCCCGGGCGGGAGACCCAGTACTTC. Looking up the rest from reference TRBV7-7 and TRBJ2-5 gives the full variable domain: GAGVSQSPRYKVTKRGQDVTLRCDPISSHATLYWYQQALGQGPEFLTYFNYEAQPDKSGLPSDRFSAERPEGSISTLTIQRTEQRDSAMYRCASSPTMPGRETQYFGPGTRLLVL.

This clonotype was detected many times. This chain joins TRBV7-2 and TRBJ2-7; 8 positions agree with TRBD1. Germline CDR1 is SGHTA and CDR2 is FQGNSA. CDR3 length: 17 residues. V shed 5 bases, J shed 2 bases, and the junction held 14 bases outside the gene matches. CDR3 DNA: TGTGCCAGCAGCCCCCAGTTGGGCAGGGGGCCAGCCTACGAGCAGTACTTC. It yields the protein CASSPQLGRGPAYEQYF.

The chain couples TRBV19 to TRBJ2-7; either TRBD1 or TRBD2 may supply D (5 bases each). Between the trimmed V and J ends, which lost 1 base and 1 base, there was a span of 14 bases. The CDR3 extends over 16 amino acids. The germline V gene encodes CDR1 LNHDA and CDR2 SQIVND (reference sequence). The CDR3 bases are TGTGCCAGTAGTATAGCTGCCGGGACCGTTTCCTACGAGCAGTACTTC. It codes for CASSIAAGTVSYEQYF.

This clonotype was seen ten or more times. The chain carries TRBV20-1 and TRBJ1-1; a weak D match, TRBD1 (6 bases). Germline V CDR1 and CDR2: DFQATT, SNEGSKA (reference sequence). Between the trimmed V and J ends, which lost 0 bases and 4 bases, there was a span of 15 bases. CDR3 length: 15 amino acids. CDR3 in DNA: TGCAGTGCTAGAGATGGGGGGGCGCTGGGCACTGAAGCTTTCTTT. Translating gives CSARDGGALGTEAFF.

This clonotype was observed at least ten times. This chain connects TRBV6-5 to TRBJ1-6, with D maybe TRBD1 (6 bases). Trimming shortened V by 6 bases and J by 5 bases, and 17 bases separated the two germline ends. Germline-derived CDR1 and CDR2 are MNHEY and SVGAGI. The CDR3 is 16 amino acids. In DNA, the CDR3 is TGTGCCAGCAGGACAGGAGGAGGGCGCGATAATTCACCCCTCCACTTT. Translated, it gives CASRTGGGRDNSPLHF.

The J gene is TRBJ1-5, the V gene TRBV30, with D possibly matching TRBD1 (5 bases). The germline gives CDR1 GTSNPN, CDR2 SVGIG (reference sequence). The V gene lost 3 bases and the J gene lost 4 bases, with 13 bases spanning the gap. The CDR3 runs to 14 residues. DNA of the CDR3: TGTGCCTGGAGCCGACTGACAGATAATCAGCCCCAGCATTTT. This translates into CAWSRLTDNQPQHF.